The clone carrying this T cell receptor beta chain was counted between two and nine times. The antigen is unknown. The data stem from a study of beta chain features in type 1 diabetes. Study-wide findings and caveats: Compared to healthy donors, patients appeared to have naive, central memory and Treg TCRB repertoires that were more alike. More deletions and fewer insertions at VDJ junctions were found in patients with type 1 diabetes.

Isolated RNA was reverse transcribed in full, so expressed TCRB transcripts were sequenced. Naive, central memory and regulatory T cell samples came to a mean of about 3.9 million reads. Here immunoSEQ multiplex PCR was the method, and the copy in TCRdb shows in-frame clones only, minus some. This sample has 400,000 to 450,000 clones, with about 15% found just once. Germline V gene sequence: CDR1 DFQATT, CDR2 SNEGSKA (reference sequence). The CDR3 spans 10 residues. The ends were cut back, 6 bases at V and 7 bases at J, with 7 bases in the middle. Sequencing was performed on naive CD4+ T cells from blood. The sequence derives from a man aged 30 to 45 in good health. The rearrangement joins TRBV20-1 to TRBJ1-5; D is unclear. The CDR3 DNA reads TGCAGTGCAAAACAACAGCCCCAGCATTTT. Translation gives CSAKQQPQHF.